This record covers a single T cell receptor (beta chain). This sample is part of a study of blood T cell repertoires in COVID-19. As for the study in general: Researchers got acute and convalescent COVID-19 samples from the United States, Italy and Spain.

How the authors handled the data: Amplifying reference gene primers gave estimates of nucleated cell counts. Assay used: immunoSEQ multiplex PCR; TCRdb lists only in-frame clones, some missing. For V, J and clone size, that table is used; D and trimming come from the DNA. The sample holds 250,000 to 300,000 clones; 85% are singletons and the top ten take approximately 6.6%. Allocation to cohorts depended on clinical history reported by the participants. The CDR3 has 14 residues. In germline, CDR1 is SGDLS, CDR2 YYNGEE. Trimming removed 2 bases from V and 7 bases from J, with 13 bases in between. The receptor was derived from a woman aged 45-65 years who had been exposed to COVID-19. Sample: PBMCs or T cells enriched from blood (not recorded which). This chain links TRBV9 with TRBJ2-4, with D maybe TRBD2 (5 bases). The CDR3 nucleotides are TGTGCCAGCAGCGTGAGTTCAGGCGGGAACATTCAGTACTTC. It translates to CASSVSSGGNIQYF.